This TCR beta chain was identified in a study of OX40 agonist ivuxolimab in advanced cancers. It was autoimmune disease history or systemic immunosuppression that excluded patients. Profiled with immunoSEQ multiplex PCR; TCRdb holds only in-frame clones, not every one. The sample holds about 77,000 clones, around four fifths seen once. Study-level findings and limits: CD4+ and CD8+ blood T cells expanded clonally by week 6 at 0.1 to 3.0 mg/kg.

Germline loops: CDR1 SGDLS, CDR2 YYNGEE. This CDR3 has 13 residues. V was shortened by 1 base and J by 2 bases, with 6 bases between the two germline ends. This clone was recorded once. What it binds is not known. This rearrangement joins TRBV9 to TRBJ1-2; D is unresolved. The origin of this receptor is an adult with an advanced solid tumor such as melanoma, head and neck, liver or kidney cancer. The source material was CD4+ or CD8+ T cells sorted from blood, sampled in a trial of the OX40 agonist ivuxolimab. Here the CDR3 reads CASSVRGNYGYTF. For the CDR3, the DNA is TGTGCCAGCAGCGTACGAGGGAACTATGGCTACACCTTC.